This TCR beta chain was sequenced for a study of blood T cell repertoires in COVID-19 (dated by TCRdb to about 2020). At the level of the whole study: Samples covering the acute and convalescent phases of COVID-19 were provided by collaborators in the United States, Italy and Spain. The prospective study material was composed of cDNA or gDNA derived from T cells, B-cell-depleted T cells, or PBMCs. The dataset comprised deeply sampled blood TCRbeta repertoires from subjects exposed to, actively infected with, or recovered from COVID-19. The repertoires were released in a freely available public database meant as a resource for research on the immune response to SARS-CoV-2. The samples were drawn from two sources: the first 160 participants of the ongoing ImmuneRACE study, and 1,000 to 1,500 subjects contributed by 6 global collaborators. The sample metadata nearly always contained a de-identified subject ID, COVID-19 status, age in years and sex. HLA class I and class II types, where available, came from metadata supplied by the sample provider rather than from assay-based typing. General findings and caveats noted by the study authors: The amount of clinical and demographic metadata varied by source and participant and was provided uncurated.

V sheds 4 bases and J sheds 3 bases, leaving 9 bases between their ends. The germline V gene encodes CDR1 MGHDK and CDR2 SYGVNS. Its CDR3 holds 13 amino acids, cysteine through phenylalanine. The CDR3 DNA has 39 bases and is translated from base 1. Comments on this clone: Its antigen remains undetermined. The record has no base qualities; no much larger clone is one base away.

TCRbeta CDR3 regions were amplified from genomic DNA using the immunoSEQ Assay, a bias-controlled multiplex PCR. In the paper's pipeline: Nucleated cell counts per sample were estimated from amplification of reference gene primers within the assay. Sequence reads were collapsed and filtered to measure the absolute abundance of every unique TCRbeta CDR3 rearrangement. Productive Simpson clonality was computed per sample as the square root of Simpson's diversity index over productive rearrangements. Drawn from immuneACCESS, this table holds only the in-frame rearrangements with V and J called that TCRdb kept. Clones are partly lost; checked studies trace under half to an unresolved V gene and leave the rest unexplained. That table is the source of V, J and clone size, and D and trimming were worked out from the DNA. Recorded for this sample are around 95,000 clones; about 80% of them occurred a single time. Around a third of the sample lies in the top ten.

Whole blood was collected in K2EDTA tubes by collaborating institutions according to the institutions' own protocols. For TCRbeta analysis, collaborators shipped samples as frozen whole blood, isolated PBMCs, or DNA extracted from either of those sample types. Sequencing was carried out using peripheral blood. This sequence originates from a man between 65 and 85 years old with active or convalescent COVID-19. The V gene is TRBV25-1 and the J gene is TRBJ2-5; no D gene can be assigned with confidence. The CDR3 sequence is CASSATAEETQYF. The DNA sequence is TGTGCCAGCAGTGCAACTGCCGAAGAGACCCAGTACTTC.